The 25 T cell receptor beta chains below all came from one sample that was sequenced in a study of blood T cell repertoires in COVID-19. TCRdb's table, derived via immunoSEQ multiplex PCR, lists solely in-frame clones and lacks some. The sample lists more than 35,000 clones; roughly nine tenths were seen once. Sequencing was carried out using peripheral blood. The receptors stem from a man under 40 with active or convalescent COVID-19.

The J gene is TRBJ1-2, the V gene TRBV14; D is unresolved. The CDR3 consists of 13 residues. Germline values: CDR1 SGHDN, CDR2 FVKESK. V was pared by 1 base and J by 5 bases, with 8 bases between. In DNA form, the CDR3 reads TGTGCCAGCAGCCAAGGGCGGCTTTATGGCTACACCTTC. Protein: CASSQGRLYGYTF.

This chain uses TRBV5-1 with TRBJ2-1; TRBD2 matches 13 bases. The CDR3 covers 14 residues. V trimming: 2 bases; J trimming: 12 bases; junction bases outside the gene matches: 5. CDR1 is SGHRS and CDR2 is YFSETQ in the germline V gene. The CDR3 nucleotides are TGCGCCAGCAGCTTCACTAGCGGGGGGGTTACGCAGTTCTTC. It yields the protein CASSFTSGGVTQFF.

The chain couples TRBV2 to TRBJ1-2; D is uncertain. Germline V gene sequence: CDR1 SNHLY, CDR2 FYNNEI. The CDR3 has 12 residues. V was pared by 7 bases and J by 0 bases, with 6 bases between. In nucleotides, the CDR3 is TGTGCCAGCACCCGAGCTAACTATGGCTACACCTTC. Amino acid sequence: CASTRANYGYTF.

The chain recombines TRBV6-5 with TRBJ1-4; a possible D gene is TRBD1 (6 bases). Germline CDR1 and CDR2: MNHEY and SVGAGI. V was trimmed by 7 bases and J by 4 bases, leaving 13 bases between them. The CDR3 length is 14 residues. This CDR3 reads CASKRDTVNEKLFF. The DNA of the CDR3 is TGTGCCAGCAAGCGGGACACAGTTAATGAAAAACTGTTTTTT.

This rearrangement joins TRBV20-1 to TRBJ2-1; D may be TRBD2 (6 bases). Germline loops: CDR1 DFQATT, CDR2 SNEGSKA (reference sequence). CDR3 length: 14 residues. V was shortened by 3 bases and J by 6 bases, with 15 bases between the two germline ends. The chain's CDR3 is CSASPGTAVNEQFF. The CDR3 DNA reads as TGCAGTGCTAGTCCCGGGACTGCAGTCAATGAGCAGTTCTTC.

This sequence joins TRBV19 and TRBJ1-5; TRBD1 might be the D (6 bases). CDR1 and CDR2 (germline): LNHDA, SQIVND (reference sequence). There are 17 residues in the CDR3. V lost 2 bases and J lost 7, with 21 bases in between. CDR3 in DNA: TGTGCCAGTAGTATAATTAGAACCCAGGGGAAAGGACAGCCCCAGCATTTT. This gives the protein CASSIIRTQGKGQPQHF.

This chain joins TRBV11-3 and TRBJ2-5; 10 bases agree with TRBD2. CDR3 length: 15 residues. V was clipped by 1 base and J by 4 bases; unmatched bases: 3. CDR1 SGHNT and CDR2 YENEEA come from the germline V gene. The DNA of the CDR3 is TGTGCCAGCAGCTTAGGGCTAGCGGGAGTAGAGACCCAGTACTTC. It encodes CASSLGLAGVETQYF.

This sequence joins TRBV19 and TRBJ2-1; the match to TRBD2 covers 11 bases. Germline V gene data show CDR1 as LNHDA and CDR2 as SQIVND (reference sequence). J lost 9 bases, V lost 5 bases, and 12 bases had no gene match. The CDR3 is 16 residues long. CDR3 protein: CASSASGGYNYGEQFF. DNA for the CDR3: TGTGCCAGTAGTGCTAGCGGGGGGTACAATTACGGTGAGCAGTTCTTC.

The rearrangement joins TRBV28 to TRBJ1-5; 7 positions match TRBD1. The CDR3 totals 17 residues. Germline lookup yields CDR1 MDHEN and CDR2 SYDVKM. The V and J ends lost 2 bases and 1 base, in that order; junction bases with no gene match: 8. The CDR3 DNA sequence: TGTGCCAGCAGTTTAACAGCGGCAGGGGGAAGCAATCAGCCCCAGCATTTT. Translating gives CASSLTAAGGSNQPQHF.

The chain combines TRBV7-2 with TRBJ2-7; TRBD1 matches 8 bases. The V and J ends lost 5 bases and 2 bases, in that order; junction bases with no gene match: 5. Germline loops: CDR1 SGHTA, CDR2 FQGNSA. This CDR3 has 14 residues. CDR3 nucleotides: TGTGCCAGCAGCCCAGGGGGCGCGCCCTACGAGCAGTACTTC. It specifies CASSPGGAPYEQYF.

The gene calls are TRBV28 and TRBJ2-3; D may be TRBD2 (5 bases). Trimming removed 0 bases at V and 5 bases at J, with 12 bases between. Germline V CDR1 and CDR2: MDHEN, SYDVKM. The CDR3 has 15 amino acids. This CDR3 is CASSLWGSREDTQYF. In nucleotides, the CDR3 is TGTGCCAGCAGTTTATGGGGTTCGAGGGAAGATACGCAGTATTTT.

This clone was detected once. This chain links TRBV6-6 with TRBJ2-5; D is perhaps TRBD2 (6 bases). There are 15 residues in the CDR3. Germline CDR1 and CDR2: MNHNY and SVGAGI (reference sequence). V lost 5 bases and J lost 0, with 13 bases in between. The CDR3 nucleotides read TGTGCCAGCAGTCACCGACGGGACTACCAAGAGACCCAGTACTTC. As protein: CASSHRRDYQETQYF.

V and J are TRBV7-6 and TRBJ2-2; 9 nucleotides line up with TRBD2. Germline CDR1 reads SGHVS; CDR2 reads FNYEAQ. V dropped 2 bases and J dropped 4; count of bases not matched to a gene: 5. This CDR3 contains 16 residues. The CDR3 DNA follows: TGTGCCAGCAGCTTATTAGCGGGGGAGGGCACCGGGGAGCTGTTTTTT. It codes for CASSLLAGEGTGELFF.

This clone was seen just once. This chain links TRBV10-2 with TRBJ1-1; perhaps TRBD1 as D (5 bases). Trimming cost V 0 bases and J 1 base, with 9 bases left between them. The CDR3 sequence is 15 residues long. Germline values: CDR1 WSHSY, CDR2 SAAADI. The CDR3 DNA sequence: TGCGCCAGCAGTGAGTCAAGGGGAACGAACACTGAAGCTTTCTTT. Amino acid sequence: CASSESRGTNTEAFF.

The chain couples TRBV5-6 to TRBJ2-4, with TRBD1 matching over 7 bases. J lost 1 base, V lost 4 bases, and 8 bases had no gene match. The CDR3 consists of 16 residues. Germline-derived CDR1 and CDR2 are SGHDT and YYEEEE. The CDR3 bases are TGTGCCAGCAGCCCGAGGGGGCGCGTGGCCAAAAACATTCAGTACTTC. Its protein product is CASSPRGRVAKNIQYF.

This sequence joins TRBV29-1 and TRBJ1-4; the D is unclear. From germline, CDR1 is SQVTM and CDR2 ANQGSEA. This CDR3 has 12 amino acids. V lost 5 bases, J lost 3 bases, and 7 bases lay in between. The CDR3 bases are TGCAGCGTTTATCGGGCTAATGAAAAACTGTTTTTT. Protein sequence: CSVYRANEKLFF.

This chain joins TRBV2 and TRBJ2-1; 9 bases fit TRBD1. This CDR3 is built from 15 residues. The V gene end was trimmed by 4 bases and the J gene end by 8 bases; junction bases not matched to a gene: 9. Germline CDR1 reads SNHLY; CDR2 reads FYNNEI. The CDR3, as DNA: TGTGCCAGCAGTGTCGGCGGGACAGGGAGGGATGAGCAGTTCTTC. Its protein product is CASSVGGTGRDEQFF.

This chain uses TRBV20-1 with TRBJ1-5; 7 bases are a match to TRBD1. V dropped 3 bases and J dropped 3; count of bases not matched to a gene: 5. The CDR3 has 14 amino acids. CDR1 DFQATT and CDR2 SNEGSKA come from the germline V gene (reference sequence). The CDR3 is CSASKTGFNQPQHF. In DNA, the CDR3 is TGCAGTGCTAGTAAGACAGGGTTCAATCAGCCCCAGCATTTT.

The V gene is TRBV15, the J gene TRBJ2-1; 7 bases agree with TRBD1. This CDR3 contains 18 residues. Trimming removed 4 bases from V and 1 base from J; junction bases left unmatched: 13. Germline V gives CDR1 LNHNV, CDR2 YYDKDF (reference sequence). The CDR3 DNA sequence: TGTGCCACCAGCACCAGGTCAGGCTACAGGGGATCCTACAATGAGCAGTTCTTC. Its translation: CATSTRSGYRGSYNEQFF.

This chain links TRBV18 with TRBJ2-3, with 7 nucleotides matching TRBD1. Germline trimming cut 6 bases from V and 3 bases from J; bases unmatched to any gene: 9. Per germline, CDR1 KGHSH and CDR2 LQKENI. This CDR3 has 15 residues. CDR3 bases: TGTGCCAGCTCGCCCACAGGGGCGAGTACAGATACGCAGTATTTT. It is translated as CASSPTGASTDTQYF.

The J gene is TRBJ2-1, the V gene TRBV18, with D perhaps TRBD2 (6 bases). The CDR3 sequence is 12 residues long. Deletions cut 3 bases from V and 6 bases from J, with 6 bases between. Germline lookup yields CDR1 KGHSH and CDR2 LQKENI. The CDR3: CASSPTSNEQFF. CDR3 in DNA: TGTGCCAGCTCACCGACTAGCAATGAGCAGTTCTTC.

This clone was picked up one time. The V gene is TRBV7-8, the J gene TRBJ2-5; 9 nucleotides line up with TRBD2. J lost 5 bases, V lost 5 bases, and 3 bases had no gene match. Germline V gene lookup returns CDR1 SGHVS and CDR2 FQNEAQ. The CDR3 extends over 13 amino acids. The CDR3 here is CASSRSGSETQYF. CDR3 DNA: TGTGCCAGCAGCCGTAGCGGGAGTGAGACCCAGTACTTC.

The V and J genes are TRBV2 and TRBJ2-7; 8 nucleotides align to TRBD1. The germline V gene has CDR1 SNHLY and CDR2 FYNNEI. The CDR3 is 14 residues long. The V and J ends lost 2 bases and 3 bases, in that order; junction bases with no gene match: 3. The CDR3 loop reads CASSEQGAIYEQYF. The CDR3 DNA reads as TGTGCCAGCAGTGAACAGGGGGCAATCTACGAGCAGTACTTC.

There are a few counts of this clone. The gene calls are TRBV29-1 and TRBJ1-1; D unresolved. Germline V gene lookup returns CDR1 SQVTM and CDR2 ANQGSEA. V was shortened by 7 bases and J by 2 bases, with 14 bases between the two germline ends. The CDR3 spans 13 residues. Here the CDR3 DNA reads TGCAGCGCGGGTTATGGAGCTAACACTGAAGCTTTCTTT. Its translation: CSAGYGANTEAFF.

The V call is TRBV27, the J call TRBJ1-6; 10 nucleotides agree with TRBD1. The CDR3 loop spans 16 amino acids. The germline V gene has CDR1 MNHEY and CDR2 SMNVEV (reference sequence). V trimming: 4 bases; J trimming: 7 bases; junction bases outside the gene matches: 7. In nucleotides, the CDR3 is TGTGCCAGCAGTTCCATGACAGGGGGCACGAATTCACCCCTCCACTTT. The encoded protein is CASSSMTGGTNSPLHF.